Following are 20 T cell receptor beta chains from one sample sequenced in a study of human T cells and chemical hapten exposure (dated by TCRdb to the early 2020s). The protocol used for the library was RACE. Sequencing took place on a NextSeq 500. TCRdb handled the public reads itself, with Q25 trimming in fastp and clone calling in MiXCR, and kept productive beta chains. For every CDR3 protein sequence, its rows merge into one entry that carries the most common genes and DNA. In all, the sample holds 75,000 to 95,000 distinct CDR3 sequences, and about 10% of those were seen once. Together, the top ten hold roughly 3.4% of the sample. This specimen's time point label, per the study, means: patch test 1, 2 weeks after DPC sensitization. The treatment or condition label, as the study defines it: therapeutic diphenylcyclopropenone sensitization with weekly scalp DPC. The sample was whole blood, taken in connection with sensitization to the hapten diphenylcyclopropenone (DPC). These receptors came from a woman aged 55-69 years with alopecia areata. Some clones in this sample may be carry-over from other donors' samples.

This clonotype has just a few counts. J is TRBJ1-5 and V is TRBV5-1, with 8 bases fitting TRBD1. From germline, CDR1 is SGHRS and CDR2 YFSETQ. The V gene end was trimmed by 4 bases and the J gene end by 1 base; junction bases not matched to a gene: 4. This CDR3 contains 15 residues. The CDR3 protein is CASSPQGASNQPQHF. As DNA, the CDR3 is TGCGCCAGCAGCCCCCAGGGGGCAAGCAATCAGCCCCAGCATTTT.

This chain joins TRBV5-1 and TRBJ2-7; D not certain. The germline V and J ends were trimmed by 2 bases and 4 bases, with 7 bases remaining between them. The germline V gene encodes CDR1 SGHRS and CDR2 YFSETQ. The CDR3 extends over 12 amino acids. The CDR3 DNA reads TGCGCCAGCAGCTTCGACGCATACGAGCAGTACTTC. As protein: CASSFDAYEQYF.

V and J are TRBV30 and TRBJ1-5; perhaps TRBD1 as D (5 bases). The germline CDR1 and CDR2 sequences are GTSNPN and SVGIG (reference sequence). The CDR3 is 13 residues long. Trimming stripped 3 bases from V and 5 bases from J, with 11 bases between. CDR3 loop: CAWRKGSYQPQHF. The CDR3 DNA is TGTGCCTGGAGGAAGGGGTCGTATCAGCCCCAGCATTTT.

The chain uses TRBV7-2 and TRBJ2-4, with D perhaps matching TRBD2 (6 bases). CDR3 length equals 14 residues. Germline V lookup: CDR1 SGHTA, CDR2 FQGNSA. Trimming cost V 0 bases and J 7 bases, with 10 bases left between them. The CDR3 is CASSLAGGRNIQYF. CDR3 DNA sequence: TGTGCCAGCAGCTTAGCTGGGGGGAGGAACATTCAGTACTTC.

This clonotype was recorded many times. The chain joins TRBV7-6 to TRBJ2-5; tentative D call: TRBD1 (5 bases). There are 13 residues in the CDR3. Per germline, CDR1 SGHVS and CDR2 FNYEAQ. The V end was cut by 2 bases, the J end by 5 bases, with 9 bases between. As DNA, the CDR3 is TGTGCCAGCAGCTTAAGGGGAAGCGAGACCCAGTACTTC. Its translation is CASSLRGSETQYF.

This clonotype was picked up many times. The gene calls are TRBV28 and TRBJ2-1; D is possibly TRBD1 (6 bases). V was clipped by 5 bases and J by 5 bases, with 13 bases between them. The CDR3 has 14 residues. Germline CDR1 is MDHEN and CDR2 is SYDVKM. Written as DNA, the CDR3 is TGTGCCAGCAGTCCAACCTCAGGGGACAATGAGCAGTTCTTC. It specifies CASSPTSGDNEQFF. Drawing the rest from reference TRBV28 and TRBJ2-1, the complete variable domain is DVKVTQSSRYLVKRTGEKVFLECVQDMDHENMFWYRQDPGLGLRLIYFSYDVKMKEKGDIPEGYSVSREKKERFSLILESASTNQTSMYLCASSPTSGDNEQFFGPGTRLTVL.

This clonotype was seen repeatedly, ten times or more. This chain links TRBV6-2 or TRBV6-3 with TRBJ1-2; unclear D gene. The CDR3 length is 14 residues. V lost 2 bases and J 4 bases, leaving 11 bases between the germline ends. The V gene's germline CDR1 is MNHEY and CDR2 SVGEGT. CDR3 sequence reads: CASSYGRSTYGYTF. The CDR3 DNA sequence: TGTGCCAGCAGTTACGGCAGAAGTACCTATGGCTACACCTTC.

In this sample, this clonotype turned up many times. The chain employs TRBV29-1 and TRBJ1-1, with D possibly being TRBD1 (5 bases). The CDR3 is 13 residues long. Trimming pared 5 bases from V and 1 base from J, leaving 11 bases between. The germline V gene has CDR1 SQVTM and CDR2 ANQGSEA. The DNA for the CDR3 is TGCAGCGTTCGCACCGACAGGAACACTGAAGCTTTCTTT. This sequence encodes CSVRTDRNTEAFF.

This clonotype was counted at least ten times. The chain employs TRBV9 and TRBJ2-1, with D hard to call. Deletions cut 1 base from V and 0 bases from J, with 11 bases between. CDR1 and CDR2 (germline): SGDLS, YYNGEE. The length of the CDR3 is 16 residues. In nucleotides, the CDR3 is TGTGCCAGCAGCGTATCTCTCGGTAACTCCTACAATGAGCAGTTCTTC. It encodes CASSVSLGNSYNEQFF.

CDR3 sequence: CASSADRDSSNVLTF. In DNA form, the CDR3 reads TGTGCCAGCAGCGCCGACAGGGACTCCTCCAACGTCCTGACTTTC. The rearrangement uses TRBV6-1 and TRBJ2-6, with D possibly matching TRBD1 (7 bases). CDR3 length: 15 residues. Germline CDR1 and CDR2: MNHNS and SASEGT. V shed 6 bases and J shed 8 bases, with 17 bases lying between them.

A few counts support this clonotype. The rearrangement uses TRBV9 and TRBJ2-2, with D unresolved. The CDR3 loop spans 12 amino acids. Looked up from germline, CDR1 is SGDLS and CDR2 is YYNGEE. Trimming pared 4 bases from V and 6 bases from J, leaving 7 bases between. CDR3 residues: CASSKNPGELFF. The CDR3 nucleotides read TGTGCCAGCAGCAAAAATCCCGGGGAGCTGTTTTTT.

The genes are TRBV7-2 and TRBJ1-1, with 9 positions matching TRBD1. V was pared by 3 bases and J by 6 bases, with 8 bases of the junction left unmatched. The CDR3 is 15 amino acids. Germline loops: CDR1 SGHTA, CDR2 FQGNSA. CDR3 residues: CASSFSGTGSPEAFF. CDR3 nucleotides: TGTGCCAGCAGCTTTTCCGGGACAGGGTCCCCTGAAGCTTTCTTT. The full variable domain, rest sourced from reference TRBV7-2 and TRBJ1-1, is GAGVSQSPSNKVTEKGKDVELRCDPISGHTALYWYRQSLGQGLEFLIYFQGNSAPDKSGLPSDRFSAERTGGSVSTLTIQRTQQEDSAVYLCASSFSGTGSPEAFFGQGTRLTVV.

This clonotype was found many times. The chain carries TRBV3-1 and TRBJ2-1; 8 bases agree with TRBD2. The length of the CDR3 is 15 residues. Losses at the gene ends were 4 bases for V and 2 bases for J; bases not matched to a gene: 4. Germline CDR1 reads LGHDT; CDR2 reads YNNKEL (reference sequence). The CDR3 spells CASSPSGLAYNEQFF. The CDR3 DNA reads TGTGCCAGCAGCCCTTCGGGACTAGCCTACAATGAGCAGTTCTTC.

This clonotype has just a few counts. The chain has TRBV12-5 and TRBJ2-2, with D maybe TRBD1 (5 bases). Per the germline V gene, CDR1 is LGHNT and CDR2 is FRNRAP. CDR3 length: 17 amino acids. Between the trimmed V and J ends, which lost 0 bases and 0 bases, there was a span of 11 bases. CDR3 in amino acids: CASGLVVAQANTGELFF. In DNA, the CDR3 is TGTGCTAGTGGTTTGGTAGTGGCACAGGCGAACACCGGGGAGCTGTTTTTT.

This clonotype occurred many times. The CDR3, as DNA: TGTGCCAGCAGTTCGGTGGCGGGGGGGCCAAAGACCCAGTACTTC. Protein: CASSSVAGGPKTQYF. V usage is TRBV12-3 or TRBV12-4 and J usage is TRBJ2-5, with 9 bases aligning to TRBD2. This CDR3 region has 15 residues. Trimming at V came to 4 bases and at J to 6 bases, leaving 9 bases not matched to a gene.

This clonotype was seen ten or more times. The DNA of the CDR3 is TGTGCCAGCAGCTTAGCGCTGGGACTAGCGGGGGGAGGGGAGCAGTTCTTC. Amino acid sequence: CASSLALGLAGGGEQFF. The chain employs TRBV7-2 and TRBJ2-1; 15 nucleotides align to TRBD2. This CDR3 contains 17 residues. Germline CDR1 and CDR2: SGHTA and FQGNSA. J lost 10 bases, V lost 0 bases, and 7 bases had no gene match.

There are a few counts of this clonotype. The chain carries TRBV5-6 and TRBJ2-1; a weak D match, TRBD2 (6 bases). Trimming took 4 bases from V and 0 from J, leaving 11 bases between them. CDR1 is SGHDT, CDR2 YYEEEE, per germline. The CDR3 consists of 15 residues. The CDR3, as DNA: TGTGCCAGCAGCACCGGACTAAACTCCTACAATGAGCAGTTCTTC. Translated: CASSTGLNSYNEQFF. Full variable domain (rest looked up from reference TRBV5-6 and TRBJ2-1): DAGVTQSPTHLIKTRGQQVTLRCSPKSGHDTVSWYQQALGQGPQFIFQYYEEEERQRGNFPDRFSGHQFPNYSSELNVNALLLGDSALYLCASSTGLNSYNEQFFGPGTRLTVL.

This clonotype has more than one count but fewer than ten. The chain couples TRBV5-1 to TRBJ2-5, with D possibly called TRBD1 or TRBD2 (7 bases each). Per the germline V gene, CDR1 is SGHRS and CDR2 is YFSETQ. Trimming shortened V by 3 bases and J by 8 bases, and 17 bases separated the two germline ends. The CDR3 has 14 residues. DNA for the CDR3: TGCGCCAGCAGCTCGCAGGGGGGGACCGGAACCCAGTACTTC. It encodes CASSSQGGTGTQYF.

This clonotype has only a few counts. This rearrangement joins TRBV20-1 to TRBJ2-5; tentatively, D is TRBD1 (5 bases). The V end was cut by 6 bases, the J end by 5 bases, with 16 bases between. Looked up from germline, CDR1 is DFQATT and CDR2 is SNEGSKA (reference sequence). The CDR3 totals 13 residues. The CDR3 region is CSAQKGLSETQYF. The CDR3 bases are TGCAGTGCCCAAAAGGGGCTGTCGGAGACCCAGTACTTC.

The chain couples TRBV2 to TRBJ1-2; D is ambiguous. Germline CDR1 and CDR2: SNHLY and FYNNEI. V lost 5 bases and J lost 4, with 14 bases in between. CDR3 length: 14 residues. In nucleotides, the CDR3 is TGTGCCAGCAGTCCCCCGACGAGACGCTATGGCTACACCTTC. Residues: CASSPPTRRYGYTF.